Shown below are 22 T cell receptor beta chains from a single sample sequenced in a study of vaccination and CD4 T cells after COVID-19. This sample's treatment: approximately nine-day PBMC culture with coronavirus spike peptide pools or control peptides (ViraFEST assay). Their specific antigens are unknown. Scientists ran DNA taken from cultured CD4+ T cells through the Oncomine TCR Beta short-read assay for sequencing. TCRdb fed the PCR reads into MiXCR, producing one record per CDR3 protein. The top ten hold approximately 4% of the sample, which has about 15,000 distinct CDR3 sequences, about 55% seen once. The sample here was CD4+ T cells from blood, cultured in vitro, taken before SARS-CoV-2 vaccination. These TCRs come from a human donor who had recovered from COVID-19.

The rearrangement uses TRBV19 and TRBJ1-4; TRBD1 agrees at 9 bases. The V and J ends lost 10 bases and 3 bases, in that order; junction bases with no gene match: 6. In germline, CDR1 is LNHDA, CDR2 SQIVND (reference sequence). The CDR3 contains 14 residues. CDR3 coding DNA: TGTGCCACTACAGGGGGCGCAGCTAATGAAAAACTGTTTTTT. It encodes CATTGGAANEKLFF.

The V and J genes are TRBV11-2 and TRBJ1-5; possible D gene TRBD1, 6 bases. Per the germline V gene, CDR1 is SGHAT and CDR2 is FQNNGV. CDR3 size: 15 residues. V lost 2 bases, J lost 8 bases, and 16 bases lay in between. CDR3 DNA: TGTGCCAGCAGCTTATCGTTAGGGGGATCGGAGCCCCAGCATTTT. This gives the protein CASSLSLGGSEPQHF.

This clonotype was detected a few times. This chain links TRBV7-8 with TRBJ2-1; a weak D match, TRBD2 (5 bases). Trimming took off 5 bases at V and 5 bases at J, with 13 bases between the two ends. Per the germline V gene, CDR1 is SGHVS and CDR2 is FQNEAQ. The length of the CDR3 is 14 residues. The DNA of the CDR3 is TGTGCCAGCAGCCGGGAACCAGACGACAATGAGCAGTTCTTC. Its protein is CASSREPDDNEQFF.

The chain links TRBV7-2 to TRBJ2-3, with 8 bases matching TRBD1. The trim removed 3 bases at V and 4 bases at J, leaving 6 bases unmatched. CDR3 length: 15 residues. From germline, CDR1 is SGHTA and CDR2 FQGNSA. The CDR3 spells CASSFWTGKSDTQYF. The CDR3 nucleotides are TGTGCCAGCAGCTTCTGGACAGGGAAGTCAGATACGCAGTATTTT.

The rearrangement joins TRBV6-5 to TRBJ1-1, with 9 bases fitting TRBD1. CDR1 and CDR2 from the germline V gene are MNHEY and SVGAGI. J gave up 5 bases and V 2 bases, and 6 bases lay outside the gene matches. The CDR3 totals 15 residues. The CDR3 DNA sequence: TGTGCCAGCAGTTACACCGGGACAGGGATGACTGAAGCTTTCTTT. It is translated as CASSYTGTGMTEAFF.

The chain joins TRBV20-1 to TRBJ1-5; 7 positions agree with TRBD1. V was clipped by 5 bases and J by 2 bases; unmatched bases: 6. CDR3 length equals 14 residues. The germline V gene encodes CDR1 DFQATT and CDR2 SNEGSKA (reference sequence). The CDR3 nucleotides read TGCAGTGCTTTAGACAGGGCGGGCAATCAGCCCCAGCATTTT. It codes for CSALDRAGNQPQHF.

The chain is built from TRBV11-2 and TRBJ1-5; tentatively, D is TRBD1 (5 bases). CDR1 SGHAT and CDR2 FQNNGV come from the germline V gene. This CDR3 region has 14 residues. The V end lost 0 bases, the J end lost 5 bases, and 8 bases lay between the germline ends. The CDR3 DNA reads TGTGCCAGCAGCTTAGATTCGGGGGATCAGCCCCAGCATTTT. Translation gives CASSLDSGDQPQHF.

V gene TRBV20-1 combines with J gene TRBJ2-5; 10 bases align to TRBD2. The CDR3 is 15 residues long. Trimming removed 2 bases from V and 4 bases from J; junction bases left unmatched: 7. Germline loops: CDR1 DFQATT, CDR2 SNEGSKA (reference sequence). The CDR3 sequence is CSARSEAGGGETQYF. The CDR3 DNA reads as TGCAGTGCTAGATCAGAAGCGGGAGGGGGAGAGACCCAGTACTTC.

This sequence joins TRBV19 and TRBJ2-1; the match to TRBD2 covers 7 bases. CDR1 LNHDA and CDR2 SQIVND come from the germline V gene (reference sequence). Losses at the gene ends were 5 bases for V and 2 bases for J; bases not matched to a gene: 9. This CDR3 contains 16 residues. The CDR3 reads CASSSRFAGAYNEQFF. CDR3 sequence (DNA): TGTGCCAGTAGTTCCCGCTTCGCGGGAGCCTACAATGAGCAGTTCTTC.

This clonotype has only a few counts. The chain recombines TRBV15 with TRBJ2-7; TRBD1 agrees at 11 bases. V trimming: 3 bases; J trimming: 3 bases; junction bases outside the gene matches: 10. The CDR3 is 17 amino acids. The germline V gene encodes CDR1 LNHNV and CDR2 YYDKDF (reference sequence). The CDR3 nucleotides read TGTGCCACCAGCAGGGCAGTACCGGGACAGGGGGTCTACGAGCAGTACTTC. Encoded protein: CATSRAVPGQGVYEQYF.

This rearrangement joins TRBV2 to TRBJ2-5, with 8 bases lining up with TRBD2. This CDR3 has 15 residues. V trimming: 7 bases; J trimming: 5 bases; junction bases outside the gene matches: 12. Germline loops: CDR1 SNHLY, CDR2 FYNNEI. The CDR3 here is CASKTGGPMLETQYF. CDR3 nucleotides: TGTGCCAGCAAAACGGGAGGGCCCATGCTGGAGACCCAGTACTTC.

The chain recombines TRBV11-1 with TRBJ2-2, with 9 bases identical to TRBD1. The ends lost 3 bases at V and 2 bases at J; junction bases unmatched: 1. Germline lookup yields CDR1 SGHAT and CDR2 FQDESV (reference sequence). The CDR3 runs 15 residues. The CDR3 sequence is CASSLGQGNTGELFF. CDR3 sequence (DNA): TGTGCCAGCAGCTTGGGACAGGGTAACACCGGGGAGCTGTTTTTT.

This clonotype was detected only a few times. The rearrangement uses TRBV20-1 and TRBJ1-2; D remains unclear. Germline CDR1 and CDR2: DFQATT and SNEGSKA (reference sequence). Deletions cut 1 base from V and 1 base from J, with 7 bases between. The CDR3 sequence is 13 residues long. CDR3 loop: CSARGDINYGYTF. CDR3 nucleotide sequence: TGCAGTGCTAGAGGGGATATTAACTATGGCTACACCTTC.

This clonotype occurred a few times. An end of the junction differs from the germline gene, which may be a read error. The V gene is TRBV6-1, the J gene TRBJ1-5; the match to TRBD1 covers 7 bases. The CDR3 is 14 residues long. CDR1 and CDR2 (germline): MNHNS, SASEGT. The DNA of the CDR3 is TGTGCCAGCAGGGAAGGGGGCGCGGGTCAGCCCCAGCATTTT. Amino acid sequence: CASREGGAGQPQHF.

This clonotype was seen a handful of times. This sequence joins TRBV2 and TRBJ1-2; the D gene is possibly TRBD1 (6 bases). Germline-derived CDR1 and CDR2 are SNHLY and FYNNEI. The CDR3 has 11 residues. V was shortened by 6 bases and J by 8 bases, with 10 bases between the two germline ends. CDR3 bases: TGTGCCAGCAGGGACAGCGGGGGCTACACCTTC. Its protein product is CASRDSGGYTF.

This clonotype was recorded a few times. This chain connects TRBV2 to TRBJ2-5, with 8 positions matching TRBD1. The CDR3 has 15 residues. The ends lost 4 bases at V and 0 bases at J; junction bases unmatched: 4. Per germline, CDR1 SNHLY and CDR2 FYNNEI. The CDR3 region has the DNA TGTGCCAGCAGTGTGGGGGACAGGTACCAAGAGACCCAGTACTTC. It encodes CASSVGDRYQETQYF.

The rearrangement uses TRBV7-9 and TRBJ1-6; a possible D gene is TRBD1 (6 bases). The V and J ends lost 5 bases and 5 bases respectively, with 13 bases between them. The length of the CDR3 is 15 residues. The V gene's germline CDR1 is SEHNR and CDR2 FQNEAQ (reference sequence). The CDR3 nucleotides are TGTGCCAGCAGCCCCGGACAGATTAATAATTCACCCCTCCACTTT. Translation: CASSPGQINNSPLHF.

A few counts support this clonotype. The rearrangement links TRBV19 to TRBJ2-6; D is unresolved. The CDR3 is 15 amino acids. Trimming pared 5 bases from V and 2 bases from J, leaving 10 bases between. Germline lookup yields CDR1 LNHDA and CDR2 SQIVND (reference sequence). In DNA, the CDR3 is TGTGCCAGTAGTCCTAAGACCCCTGGGGCCAACGTCCTGACTTTC. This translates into CASSPKTPGANVLTF.

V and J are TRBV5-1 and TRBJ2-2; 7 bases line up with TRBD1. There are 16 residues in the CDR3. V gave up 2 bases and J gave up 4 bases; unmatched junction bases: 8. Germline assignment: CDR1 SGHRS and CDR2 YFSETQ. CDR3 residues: CASSFTGASSTGELFF. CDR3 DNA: TGCGCCAGCAGCTTTACAGGGGCTTCGAGCACCGGGGAGCTGTTTTTT.

CDR3 sequence (DNA): TGTGCCAGCACCGAACAGGGGGCCGGAACTGAAGCTTTCTTT. It yields the protein CASTEQGAGTEAFF. The chain is built from TRBV11-3 and TRBJ1-1; 9 nucleotides align to TRBD1. With 7 bases clipped from V and 5 bases from J, the junction kept 8 bases outside the gene matches. Germline CDR1 is SGHNT and CDR2 is YENEEA. The CDR3 runs to 14 residues. The variable domain in full, with the rest retrieved from reference TRBV11-3 and TRBJ1-1, is EAGVVQSPRYKIIEKKQPVAFWCNPISGHNTLYWYLQNLGQGPELLIRYENEEAVDDSQLPKDRFSAERLKGVDSTLKIQPAELGDSAVYLCASTEQGAGTEAFFGQGTRLTVV.

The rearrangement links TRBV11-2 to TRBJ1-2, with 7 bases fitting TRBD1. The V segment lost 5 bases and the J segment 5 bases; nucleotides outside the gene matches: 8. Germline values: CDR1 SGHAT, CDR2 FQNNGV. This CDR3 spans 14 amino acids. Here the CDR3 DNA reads TGTGCCAGCAGCCTGACGGACAGGCAGTATGGCTACACCTTC. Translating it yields CASSLTDRQYGYTF.

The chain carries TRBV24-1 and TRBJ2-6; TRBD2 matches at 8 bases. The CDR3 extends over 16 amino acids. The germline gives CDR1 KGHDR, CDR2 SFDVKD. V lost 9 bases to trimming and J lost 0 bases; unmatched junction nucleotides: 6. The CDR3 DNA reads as TGTGCCACCTCCCCCGGGGGGGGCTCTGGGGCCAACGTCCTGACTTTC. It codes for CATSPGGGSGANVLTF.